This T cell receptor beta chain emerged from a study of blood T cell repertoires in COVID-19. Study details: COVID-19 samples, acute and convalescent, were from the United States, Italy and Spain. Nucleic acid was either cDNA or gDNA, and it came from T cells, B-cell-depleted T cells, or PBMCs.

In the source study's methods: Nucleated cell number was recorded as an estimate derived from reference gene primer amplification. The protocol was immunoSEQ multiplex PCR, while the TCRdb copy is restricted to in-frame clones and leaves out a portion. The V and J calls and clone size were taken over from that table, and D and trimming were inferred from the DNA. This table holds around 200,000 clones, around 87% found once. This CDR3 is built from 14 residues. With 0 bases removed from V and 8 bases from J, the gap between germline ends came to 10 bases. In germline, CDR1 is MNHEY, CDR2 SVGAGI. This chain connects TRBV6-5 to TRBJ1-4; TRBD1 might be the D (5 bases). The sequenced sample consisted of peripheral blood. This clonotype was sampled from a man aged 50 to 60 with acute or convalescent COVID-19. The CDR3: CASSYSTGGEKLFF. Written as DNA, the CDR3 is TGTGCCAGCAGTTACTCCACAGGAGGGGAAAAACTGTTTTTT.